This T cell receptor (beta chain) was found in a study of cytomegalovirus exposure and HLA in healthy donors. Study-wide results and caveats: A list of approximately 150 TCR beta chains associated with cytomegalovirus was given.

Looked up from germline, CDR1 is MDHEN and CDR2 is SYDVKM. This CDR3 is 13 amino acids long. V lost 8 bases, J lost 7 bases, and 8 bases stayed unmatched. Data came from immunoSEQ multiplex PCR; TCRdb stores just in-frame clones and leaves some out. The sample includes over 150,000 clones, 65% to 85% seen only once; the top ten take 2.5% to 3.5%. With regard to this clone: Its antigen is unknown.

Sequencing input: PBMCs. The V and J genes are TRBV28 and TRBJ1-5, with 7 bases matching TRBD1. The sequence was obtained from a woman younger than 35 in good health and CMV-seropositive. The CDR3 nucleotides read TGTGCCAGCGGACAGGTTTCCGGGCAGCCCCAGCATTTT. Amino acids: CASGQVSGQPQHF.